The next 26 T cell receptor beta chains were all read from a single sample in a study of OX40 agonist ivuxolimab in advanced cancers. Libraries were prepared by immunoSEQ multiplex PCR; TCRdb keeps only in-frame clonotypes and omits some of them. The table shows about 40,000 clones, with around 87% occurring only once. Source: CD4+ or CD8+ T cells sorted from blood, taken in a trial of the OX40 agonist ivuxolimab. These receptors were collected from an adult with an advanced solid tumor such as melanoma, head and neck, liver or kidney cancer.

The V gene is TRBV30, the J gene TRBJ1-2; 8 nucleotides line up with TRBD1. Per the germline V gene, CDR1 is GTSNPN and CDR2 is SVGIG (reference sequence). This CDR3 comprises 12 residues. The trim removed 1 base at V and 7 bases at J, leaving 2 bases unmatched. CDR3 coding DNA: TGTGCCTGGAGTGGGGACAGGTTTGGCTACACCTTC. Residues: CAWSGDRFGYTF.

V is TRBV6-5 and J is TRBJ1-5; a weak D match, TRBD1 (6 bases). V lost 0 bases, J lost 9 bases, and 9 bases lay in between. The CDR3 has 13 residues. Germline loops: CDR1 MNHEY, CDR2 SVGAGI. The CDR3 coding sequence is TGTGCCAGCAGTTACTCGACAGGTGGGCCCCAGCATTTT. Its protein is CASSYSTGGPQHF.

This clone occurred once. Distinct nucleotide sequences in the sample also encode this CDR3. The CDR3 here is CASSEGGSEGYEQYF. CDR3 DNA: TGTGCCAGCAGTGAAGGCGGTAGCGAGGGCTACGAGCAGTACTTC. The rearrangement links TRBV6-1 to TRBJ2-7, with a possible D match to TRBD2 (5 bases). Germline CDR1 and CDR2: MNHNS and SASEGT. This CDR3 region has 15 residues. V dropped 1 base and J dropped 3 bases, with 13 bases sitting between them.

The CDR3 region has the DNA TGTGCCAGCAGTTTTATCGGGACCCCACGTAACTATGGCTACACCTTC. This sequence encodes CASSFIGTPRNYGYTF. The rearrangement joins TRBV28 to TRBJ1-2; weak D call: TRBD1 (5 bases). The CDR3 is 16 residues long. Per germline, CDR1 MDHEN and CDR2 SYDVKM. Trimming took 3 bases from V and 1 from J, leaving 15 bases between them.

The rearrangement uses TRBV10-2 and TRBJ2-2; 8 bases line up with TRBD2. The length of the CDR3 is 15 residues. After removal of 8 bases from V and 0 bases from J, the junction contained 5 bases not matched to a gene. The germline V gene encodes CDR1 WSHSY and CDR2 SAAADI. Here the CDR3 reads CASFPGLANTGELFF. The CDR3 DNA sequence: TGCGCCAGCTTCCCGGGACTAGCGAACACCGGGGAGCTGTTTTTT.

The J gene is TRBJ2-3, the V gene TRBV4-3; 11 nucleotides align to TRBD2. The CDR3 is made up of 17 amino acids. Germline CDR1 LGHNA, CDR2 YSLEER. The junction had 10 bases not matched to a gene; V was cut back by 4 bases and J by 4 bases. In DNA form, the CDR3 reads TGCGCCAGCAGCCGAGGTAGCGGGAGGGCATCTGCAGATACGCAGTATTTT. Its translation is CASSRGSGRASADTQYF.

The chain is built from TRBV11-3 and TRBJ2-1; TRBD1 aligns across 7 bases. The CDR3 is made up of 16 amino acids. V gave up 5 bases and J gave up 2 bases; unmatched junction bases: 9. Germline V gene sequence: CDR1 SGHNT, CDR2 YENEEA. CDR3 loop: CASSRAGTDAYNEQFF. The CDR3 nucleotides are TGTGCCAGCAGCCGCGCCGGGACAGATGCCTACAATGAGCAGTTCTTC.

This rearrangement joins TRBV6-1 to TRBJ1-1, with D unclear. This CDR3 is 11 amino acids long. The V end was cut by 6 bases, the J end by 4 bases, with 6 bases between. CDR1 is MNHNS, CDR2 SASEGT, per germline. The CDR3 bases are TGTGCCAGCAGACGGGGCACTGAAGCTTTCTTT. Translation gives CASRRGTEAFF.

The rearrangement uses TRBV11-2 and TRBJ1-2, with D perhaps matching TRBD1 (6 bases). V lost 5 bases to trimming and J lost 2 bases, with 9 bases between them. The CDR3 covers 13 residues. Per the germline V gene, CDR1 is SGHAT and CDR2 is FQNNGV. The CDR3 DNA reads as TGTGCCAGCAGCGTCGACAGGAACTATGGCTACACCTTC. Protein product: CASSVDRNYGYTF.

V is TRBV7-6 and J is TRBJ2-2; 9 nucleotides agree with TRBD1. Germline V CDR1 and CDR2: SGHVS, FNYEAQ. The ends lost 5 bases at V and 2 bases at J; junction bases unmatched: 6. This CDR3 contains 16 residues. In DNA, the CDR3 is TGTGCCAGCAGCGTTACAGGGGGCTTAAACACCGGGGAGCTGTTTTTT. Protein sequence: CASSVTGGLNTGELFF.

V and J are TRBV11-2 and TRBJ2-1, with TRBD1 identical over 8 bases. CDR1 is SGHAT, CDR2 FQNNGV, per germline. With 2 bases clipped from V and 9 bases from J, the junction kept 9 bases outside the gene matches. This CDR3 region has 15 residues. The CDR3: CASSLSQDRVREQFF. The CDR3 DNA sequence: TGTGCCAGCAGCTTATCCCAGGACAGGGTGCGTGAGCAGTTCTTC. Supplemented by reference TRBV11-2 and TRBJ2-1, the full variable domain reads EAGVAQSPRYKIIEKRQSVAFWCNPISGHATLYWYQQILGQGPKLLIQFQNNGVVDDSQLPKDRFSAERLKGVDSTLKIQPAKLEDSAVYLCASSLSQDRVREQFFGPGTRLTVL.

This clone occurred once. The V gene is TRBV7-9, the J gene TRBJ2-1; 10 bases agree with TRBD2. CDR3 length: 18 amino acids. Per germline, CDR1 SEHNR and CDR2 FQNEAQ (reference sequence). The V segment lost 0 bases and the J segment 9 bases; nucleotides outside the gene matches: 14. CDR3 region: CASSLALASGSLRGEQFF. Here the CDR3 DNA reads TGTGCCAGCAGCTTAGCGCTCGCTAGCGGGAGCCTTCGCGGTGAGCAGTTCTTC.

The chain carries TRBV5-4 and TRBJ2-2; 12 positions agree with TRBD2. Germline V gene sequence: CDR1 SGHNT, CDR2 YYREEE (reference sequence). J gave up 5 bases and V 0 bases, and 5 bases lay outside the gene matches. The CDR3 is 17 amino acids. For the CDR3, the DNA is TGTGCCAGCAGCTTGGGACTAGCGGGAGAGGGGACCGGGGAGCTGTTTTTT. This translates into CASSLGLAGEGTGELFF.

The rearrangement uses TRBV19 and TRBJ2-3, with D unclear. The V and J ends lost 5 bases and 1 base respectively, with 7 bases between them. CDR1 is LNHDA and CDR2 is SQIVND in the germline V gene (reference sequence). This CDR3 comprises 13 residues. DNA of the CDR3: TGTGCCAGTAGTCCAGCCCGCACAGATACGCAGTATTTT. Translation: CASSPARTDTQYF.

The rearrangement uses TRBV7-2 and TRBJ2-2; D not resolved. The CDR3 sequence is 12 residues long. Trimming left V 8 bases short and J 0 bases short, with 4 bases between. Germline-derived CDR1 and CDR2 are SGHTA and FQGNSA. The CDR3 DNA reads as TGTGCCAGCCTACCGAACACCGGGGAGCTGTTTTTT. Encoded protein: CASLPNTGELFF.

The CDR3 DNA is TGTGCCAGCAGCCTTACGGGGAACTCTGGAAACACCATATATTTT. Translation gives CASSLTGNSGNTIYF. The V and J genes are TRBV6-5 and TRBJ1-3; no reliable D call. The CDR3 has 15 residues. The germline V and J ends were trimmed by 6 bases and 0 bases, with 12 bases remaining between them. CDR1 is MNHEY and CDR2 is SVGAGI in the germline V gene.

With respect to this clone: The junction differs from germline at one of its ends, possibly a read error. V gene TRBV10-3 combines with J gene TRBJ2-7, with D possibly matching TRBD2 (5 bases). The CDR3 is 16 residues long. Germline loops: CDR1 ENHRY, CDR2 SYGVKD. CDR3 in amino acids: CASSPGISKGFYEQYF. The DNA for the CDR3 is TGTGCCAGCAGTCCCGGGATTTCTAAGGGATTTTACGAGCAGTACTTC.

The chain links TRBV28 to TRBJ2-3; 9 nucleotides agree with TRBD2. This CDR3 comprises 17 residues. Germline CDR1 reads MDHEN; CDR2 reads SYDVKM. The junction had 14 bases not matched to a gene; V was cut back by 7 bases and J by 3 bases. DNA for the CDR3: TGTGCCAGCAATGAGCGTAGCGGGAGTCGGGGAACAGATACGCAGTATTTT. This sequence encodes CASNERSGSRGTDTQYF. The entire variable domain, with the rest obtained from reference TRBV28 and TRBJ2-3, is as follows: DVKVTQSSRYLVKRTGEKVFLECVQDMDHENMFWYRQDPGLGLRLIYFSYDVKMKEKGDIPEGYSVSREKKERFSLILESASTNQTSMYLCASNERSGSRGTDTQYFGPGTRLTVL.

J is TRBJ2-5 and V is TRBV5-1; possibly TRBD1 for D (5 bases). From germline, CDR1 is SGHRS and CDR2 YFSETQ. The CDR3 is made up of 14 amino acids. V was pared by 4 bases and J by 1 base, with 11 bases between. CDR3 region: CASSGRAAQETQYF. For the CDR3, the DNA is TGCGCCAGCAGCGGCAGGGCGGCCCAAGAGACCCAGTACTTC. The full variable domain, with the rest looked up from reference TRBV5-1 and TRBJ2-5, is KAGVTQTPRYLIKTRGQQVTLSCSPISGHRSVSWYQQTPGQGLQFLFEYFSETQRNKGNFPGRFSGRQFSNSRSEMNVSTLELGDSALYLCASSGRAAQETQYFGPGTRLLVL.

V gene TRBV7-1 combines with J gene TRBJ1-2, with a possible D match to TRBD1 (6 bases). TRBV7-1 is placed among ORFs of uncertain function. V was trimmed by 5 bases and J by 4 bases, leaving 17 bases between them. The length of the CDR3 is 15 residues. The CDR3 spells CASSPQGRAIYGYTF. CDR3 bases: TGTGCCAGCAGCCCTCAGGGGAGAGCTATCTATGGCTACACCTTC.

The V and J genes are TRBV6-1 and TRBJ1-4; D not resolved. Trimming shortened V by 2 bases and J by 16 bases, and 14 bases separated the two germline ends. The CDR3 extends over 12 amino acids. Germline CDR1 MNHNS, CDR2 SASEGT. CDR3 sequence: CASSESRTIRFF. In DNA form, the CDR3 reads TGTGCCAGCAGTGAATCCCGGACCATTAGGTTTTTT.

As for this clone: The identical CDR3 is also encoded by other nucleotide sequences in the sample. This sequence joins TRBV18 and TRBJ2-1; tentatively, D is TRBD1 (6 bases). The CDR3 is 16 amino acids. Trimming removed 0 bases from V and 0 bases from J, with 9 bases in between. Germline V gene sequence: CDR1 KGHSH, CDR2 LQKENI. The CDR3 sequence: CASSPPRGSSYNEQFF. The CDR3 nucleotides read TGTGCCAGCTCACCACCGAGGGGGAGCTCCTACAATGAGCAGTTCTTC. Using reference TRBV18 and TRBJ2-1 for the parts outside the CDR3, the full variable domain is NAGVMQNPRHLVRRRGQEARLRCSPMKGHSHVYWYRQLPEEGLKFMVYLQKENIIDESGMPKERFSAEFPKEGPSILRIQQVVRGDSAAYFCASSPPRGSSYNEQFFGPGTRLTVL.

The rearrangement joins TRBV7-9 to TRBJ1-1; a weak D match, TRBD1 (5 bases). With 0 bases removed from V and 0 bases from J, the gap between germline ends came to 11 bases. CDR1 SEHNR and CDR2 FQNEAQ come from the germline V gene (reference sequence). The CDR3 totals 16 residues. The CDR3: CASSLAGVLMNTEAFF. As DNA, the CDR3 is TGTGCCAGCAGCTTAGCGGGGGTTCTCATGAACACTGAAGCTTTCTTT.

The chain combines TRBV10-3 with TRBJ1-2; maybe TRBD1 (6 bases). Germline values: CDR1 ENHRY, CDR2 SYGVKD. The CDR3 consists of 15 residues. Trimming took 0 bases from V and 0 from J, leaving 8 bases between them. The CDR3, as DNA: TGTGCCATCAGTGAGTCGGCAGGGGCTAACTATGGCTACACCTTC. Its translation: CAISESAGANYGYTF.

The rearrangement links TRBV6-5 to TRBJ1-5; D not certain. This CDR3 spans 15 amino acids. V lost 5 bases, J lost 6 bases, and 17 bases lay in between. Germline CDR1 is MNHEY and CDR2 is SVGAGI. The CDR3 loop reads CASSPGPLARQPQHF. The CDR3 DNA sequence: TGTGCCAGCAGTCCCGGGCCCTTAGCTCGTCAGCCCCAGCATTTT.

The chain links TRBV11-3 to TRBJ1-2; D perhaps matches TRBD1 (6 bases). Trimming took off 4 bases at V and 1 base at J, with 13 bases between the two ends. CDR1 and CDR2 from the germline V gene are SGHNT and YENEEA. The CDR3 contains 15 residues. The CDR3 sequence is CASSSTGNNNYGYTF. The CDR3 DNA sequence: TGTGCCAGCAGCTCTACAGGGAATAATAACTATGGCTACACCTTC.